A single sample gave rise to the 6 T cell receptor beta chains below, sequenced in a study of cytomegalovirus exposure and HLA in healthy donors. Primers: 60 Vbeta forward and 13 Jbeta reverse. Libraries were prepared by immunoSEQ multiplex PCR; TCRdb keeps only in-frame clonotypes and omits some of them. This sample yields tens of thousands of clones, of which 60% to 85% are seen a single time; around 4.2% belongs to the top ten. The sequencing sample was made of PBMCs. The receptors here all came from a man aged 35 to 55 in good health and CMV-seronegative.

The chain links TRBV23-1 to TRBJ2-5; D possibly corresponds to TRBD1 (6 bases). TRBV23-1 carries the ORF label, with uncertain function. The CDR3 extends over 15 amino acids. V was shortened by 4 bases and J by 5 bases, with 17 bases between the two germline ends. CDR3 amino acids: CASSLRTVRRETQYF. The CDR3 region has the DNA TGCGCCAGCAGTCTAAGGACAGTCCGAAGGGAGACCCAGTACTTC.

The V gene is TRBV5-5, the J gene TRBJ2-1, with TRBD1 matching 8 bases. The germline V gene has CDR1 SGHKS and CDR2 YYEKEE (reference sequence). The trim removed 1 base at V and 0 bases at J, leaving 12 bases unmatched. This CDR3 has 19 amino acids. The chain's CDR3 is CASSLIQGGLLGSYNEQFF. The CDR3 nucleotides read TGTGCCAGCAGCTTGATACAGGGGGGTCTGTTAGGCTCCTACAATGAGCAGTTCTTC.

The DNA of the CDR3 is TGTGCCAGCTCACCACCTCCCAGGGGGAGTGAAAAACTGTTTTTT. This translates into CASSPPPRGSEKLFF. The chain couples TRBV18 to TRBJ1-4, with 7 bases lining up with TRBD1. The J segment lost 7 bases and the V segment lost 0 bases, leaving 5 bases of the junction unmatched. The CDR3 is made up of 15 amino acids. The germline V gene has CDR1 KGHSH and CDR2 LQKENI.

V and J are TRBV11-3 and TRBJ2-3; 9 bases are shared with TRBD1. The V gene's germline CDR1 is SGHNT and CDR2 YENEEA. CDR3 length: 15 amino acids. The V and J ends lost 4 bases and 2 bases, in that order; junction bases with no gene match: 4. The CDR3 region is CASSSGTGFTDTQYF. DNA of the CDR3: TGTGCCAGCAGCTCCGGGACAGGGTTCACAGATACGCAGTATTTT.

The chain employs TRBV5-4 and TRBJ1-1; D is undetermined. Trimming pared 2 bases from V and 1 base from J, leaving 9 bases between. There are 14 residues in the CDR3. Germline V gene data show CDR1 as SGHNT and CDR2 as YYREEE (reference sequence). Here the CDR3 DNA reads TGTGCCAGCAGCTTTAGGAGTAGGAACACTGAAGCTTTCTTT. Protein: CASSFRSRNTEAFF.

The chain combines TRBV4-3 with TRBJ2-1; 9 positions match TRBD1. The CDR3 extends over 16 amino acids. Germline loops: CDR1 LGHNA, CDR2 YSLEER. Unmatched junction bases numbered 7, after V lost 1 base and J lost 6 bases. The DNA of the CDR3 is TGCGCCAGCAGCCAAGCCCGGGACAGGGTTATCAATGAGCAGTTCTTC. Translated: CASSQARDRVINEQFF.